This TCR beta chain was identified in a study of T cell changes during pregnancy in multiple sclerosis. TCRdb's table, derived via immunoSEQ multiplex PCR, lists solely in-frame clones and lacks some. The table has 69,000 or so clones, under 95% seen once. Germline assignment: CDR1 SGHKS and CDR2 YYEKEE (reference sequence). Trimming took 0 bases from V and 7 from J; bases not matched to a gene: 18. This CDR3 has 18 amino acids. This chain joins TRBV5-5 and TRBJ1-1; 7 nucleotides line up with TRBD1. The receptor was derived from a female donor with multiple sclerosis, enrolled in a pregnancy study. The specimen comprised peripheral blood, sampled in the third trimester of pregnancy. The DNA for the CDR3 is TGTGCCAGCAGCTTGGTCCCCGGGAGTTTAAGGGACAGTCGTGAAGCTTTCTTT. Amino acids: CASSLVPGSLRDSREAFF. The full variable domain, its missing parts supplied by reference TRBV5-5 and TRBJ1-1, is DAGVTQSPTHLIKTRGQQVTLRCSPISGHKSVSWYQQVLGQGPQFIFQYYEKEERGRGNFPDRFSARQFPNYSSELNVNALLLGDSALYLCASSLVPGSLRDSREAFFGQGTRLTVV.